This T cell receptor beta chain was documented in a study of shared clonotypes between healthy human individuals. The study, taken as a whole, reports: Since donors were few, the genetic and exposure-history diversity represented was limited.

As for this clone: What it recognizes is unknown.

CDR1 and CDR2 from the germline V gene are MDHEN and SYDVKM. The CDR3 sequence is 16 residues long. The germline V and J ends were trimmed by 4 bases and 0 bases, with 13 bases remaining between them. Only in-frame clones appear in the TCRdb table, and some are missing; sequencing was by immunoSEQ multiplex PCR. The sample holds some 2 million clones, roughly 94% seen once. This clonotype originated in a man aged 18-30 years in good health. The sample consisted of naive CD4+ T cells sorted from blood. Subset meaning: CD45RA+ positively selected. The chain combines TRBV28 with TRBJ1-5, with unresolved D. In DNA, the CDR3 is TGTGCCAGCAGTTCCCAGCAACCAGGTAGCAATCAGCCCCAGCATTTT. It codes for CASSSQQPGSNQPQHF.